The clone carrying this T cell receptor beta chain was picked up a small number of times. This CDR3 has 15 amino acids. J gave up 7 bases and V 0 bases, and 2 bases lay outside the gene matches. Germline V gene sequence: CDR1 MGHRA, CDR2 YSYEKL. The data were taken from a study of blood T cell repertoires in COVID-19. The overall study: Acute-phase and convalescent COVID-19 samples originated in the United States, Italy and Spain. In each case, the material was cDNA or gDNA derived from T cells, B-cell-depleted T cells, or PBMCs.

Sequenced by immunoSEQ multiplex PCR; TCRdb stores in-frame clones only, minus some. This sample has about 74,000 clones, with 70% to 80% found just once. Sequencing input: peripheral blood. The chain uses TRBV4-1 and TRBJ1-5; TRBD1 agrees at 11 bases. The receptor comes from a human donor in a cohort sampled during active COVID-19. The CDR3 spells CASSQDGTGGQPQHF. The CDR3 region has the DNA TGCGCCAGCAGCCAAGACGGGACAGGGGGACAGCCCCAGCATTTT.